These 5 T cell receptor beta chains were sequenced from one sample in a study of OX40 agonist ivuxolimab in advanced cancers. The table came from immunoSEQ multiplex PCR; TCRdb's copy has only in-frame clones and leaves some out. The sample records roughly 60,000 clones, around 85% being singletons. The source material was CD4+ or CD8+ T cells sorted from blood, sampled in a trial of the OX40 agonist ivuxolimab. These receptors all stem from an adult with an advanced solid tumor such as melanoma, head and neck, liver or kidney cancer.

This rearrangement joins TRBV11-2 to TRBJ1-2, with a possible D match to TRBD1 (5 bases). Trimming removed 1 base from V and 6 bases from J, with 12 bases in between. CDR1 SGHAT and CDR2 FQNNGV come from the germline V gene. The CDR3 sequence is 14 residues long. The CDR3 here is CASSLVGTRNGYTF. For the CDR3, the DNA is TGTGCCAGCAGCTTAGTCGGGACCCGCAATGGCTACACCTTC. Based on the CDR3 plus reference TRBV11-2 and TRBJ1-2, the full variable domain is EAGVAQSPRYKIIEKRQSVAFWCNPISGHATLYWYQQILGQGPKLLIQFQNNGVVDDSQLPKDRFSAERLKGVDSTLKIQPAKLEDSAVYLCASSLVGTRNGYTFGSGTRLTVV.

This clone was counted a single time. This chain links TRBV15 with TRBJ2-7, with D perhaps TRBD1 or TRBD2 (5 bases each). Trimming shortened V by 5 bases and J by 1 base, and 15 bases separated the two germline ends. This CDR3 has 15 residues. Germline V gene sequence: CDR1 LNHNV, CDR2 YYDKDF (reference sequence). Here the CDR3 reads CATSVGTDSSYEQYF. The DNA for the CDR3 is TGTGCCACCAGCGTAGGGACGGACTCTTCCTACGAGCAGTACTTC.

J is TRBJ1-5 and V is TRBV6-1; D is undetermined. In germline, CDR1 is MNHNS, CDR2 SASEGT. Trimming pared 4 bases from V and 5 bases from J, leaving 9 bases between. The CDR3 covers 13 residues. The CDR3 loop reads CASSAASHQPQHF. DNA for the CDR3: TGTGCCAGCAGTGCGGCGAGCCATCAGCCCCAGCATTTT.

The chain has TRBV7-2 and TRBJ1-5; D is perhaps TRBD1 (6 bases). Germline CDR1 is SGHTA and CDR2 is FQGNSA. Trimming shortened V by 4 bases and J by 3 bases, and 16 bases separated the two germline ends. This CDR3 contains 16 residues. The CDR3 is CASSSGLGGPNQPQHF. For the CDR3, the DNA is TGTGCCAGCAGCTCCGGATTAGGGGGGCCCAATCAGCCCCAGCATTTT.

This chain joins TRBV2 and TRBJ2-7; D is perhaps TRBD2 (6 bases). Germline V CDR1 and CDR2: SNHLY, FYNNEI. The CDR3 is made up of 15 amino acids. Trimming removed 5 bases from V and 5 bases from J, with 19 bases in between. The CDR3 bases are TGTGCCAGCAGTAAAAGAAGGGGCTGGGGGGACGAGCAGTACTTC. Amino acid sequence: CASSKRRGWGDEQYF.